These 3 T cell receptor beta chains came from one sample sequenced in a study of cytomegalovirus exposure and HLA in healthy donors. PCR employed 60 Vbeta and 13 Jbeta primers. The protocol was immunoSEQ multiplex PCR, while the TCRdb copy is restricted to in-frame clones and leaves out a portion. This table holds more than 150,000 clones, 76% found once. Specimen: PBMCs. These receptors originate from a woman under 40 in good health and CMV-seropositive.

This clone was seen once. The V and J genes are TRBV11-1 and TRBJ2-1; 9 nucleotides align to TRBD2. The CDR3 has 15 residues. Germline values: CDR1 SGHAT, CDR2 FQDESV (reference sequence). J lost 6 bases, V lost 4 bases, and 7 bases had no gene match. The CDR3: CASSSSGTSPNEQFF. CDR3 in DNA: TGTGCCAGCAGCTCCTCCGGGACTAGCCCCAATGAGCAGTTCTTC.

The rearrangement joins TRBV12-5 to TRBJ2-3; D gene unclear. Trimming took off 2 bases at V and 14 bases at J, with 11 bases between the two ends. The V gene's germline CDR1 is LGHNT and CDR2 FRNRAP. CDR3 size: 11 residues. CDR3 in DNA: TGTGCTAGTGGTTTGCCCAGACAAGCGTATTTT. Amino acids: CASGLPRQAYF.

V and J are TRBV7-2 and TRBJ2-7, with D maybe TRBD1 (5 bases). The CDR3 is made up of 15 amino acids. Deletions cut 1 base from V and 0 bases from J, with 10 bases between. CDR1 and CDR2 from the germline V gene are SGHTA and FQGNSA. The CDR3 is CASSLVGQSSYEQYF. CDR3 bases: TGTGCCAGCAGCTTAGTCGGACAAAGCTCCTACGAGCAGTACTTC.